Listed below are T cell receptor beta chains from one sample, sequenced in a study of regulatory T cells in long-lasting Graves disease. TCRdb re-called the multiplex PCR reads through MiXCR, storing one row per CDR3 protein. This sample yields hundreds of thousands of distinct CDR3 sequences, of which less than 25% are seen a single time; roughly 20% belongs to the top ten. Material: peripheral blood mononuclear cells (PBMCs), obtained when the disease was refractory, from a patient treated with antithyroid drugs. These receptors were obtained from a female donor with Graves disease. CDR3s include the opening cysteine and the closing phenylalanine or tryptophan.

TRBJ1-2,TRBV30,CAWMEEVDGYTF
TRBJ2-7,TRBV2,CATGVNSYEQYF
TRBJ2-2,TRBV12-3/TRBV12-4,CASSYGANTGELFF
TRBJ2-5,TRBV7-7,CASSRGEGKETQYF
TRBJ1-2,TRBV28,CASSFPGQGTGYTF
TRBJ2-5,TRBV2,CASSELGGEETQYF
TRBJ1-4,TRBV5-1,CASRGTGTASPSGEKLFF
TRBJ1-2,TRBV6-5,CASSYDSTLGYTF
TRBJ1-2,TRBV5-4,CASSLEEGPARGYTF
TRBJ1-5,TRBV7-2,CASSLSPGNQPQHF
TRBJ1-5,TRBV3-2,CASTAKCVQPQHF
TRBJ2-7,TRBV24-1,CATSDSKRGLAGYEQYF
TRBJ2-4,TRBV20-1,CSARDRVEDIQYF
TRBJ1-2,TRBV28,CASSNRAGGGRDGYTF
TRBJ2-7,TRBV9,CASSVGDGSYEQYF
TRBJ1-2,TRBV24-1,CATSERANYGYTF
TRBJ2-4,TRBV7-2,CASSPTEWDIQYF
TRBJ1-5,TRBV20-1,CSARDRSDWGAGNQPQHF
TRBJ1-1,TRBV29-1,CSVDRTGVGTEAFF
TRBJ1-1,TRBV4-3,CAGSQEAANTEAFF
TRBJ2-5,TRBV5-1,CASSLVGTGGMWETQYF
TRBJ1-4,TRBV27,CASSPSVRNEKLFF
TRBJ1-2,TRBV7-9,CASSPQGNNIGYTF
TRBJ1-2,TRBV6-1,CASTRQGTYGYTF
TRBJ1-5,TRBV30,CAWSSGTISGDQPQHF
TRBJ1-1,TRBV20-1,CSADSRNTEAFF
TRBJ1-1,TRBV11-2,CASSLGDRRYTEAFF
TRBJ1-1,TRBV6-1,CANRPAGVGGTEAFF
TRBJ2-7,TRBV6-2/TRBV6-3,CASSYSNWDTSYEQYF
TRBJ1-3,TRBV6-2/TRBV6-3,CASSPGPLGGGNTIYF
TRBJ1-4,TRBV19,CASSPRGIHEKLFF
TRBJ2-7,TRBV7-2,CASSPVWRADEQYF
TRBJ2-2,TRBV28,CASSFASTEPGLRSPGELFF
TRBJ1-2,TRBV19,CASSSDRSLYGYTF
TRBJ2-5,TRBV18,CASSQPWATETQYF
TRBJ2-5,TRBV4-3,CASSQDHETQYF
TRBJ2-7,TRBV7-2,CASSFGTSGNYEQYF
TRBJ2-2,TRBV28,CASRQRTRSVTGELFF
TRBJ1-4,TRBV18,CASSPPVEEKLFF
TRBJ2-2,TRBV10-3,CAISESDGELFF
TRBJ2-5,TRBV6-1,CASSRPTGTQYF
TRBJ1-5,TRBV6-2/TRBV6-3,CASLDSPNQPQHF
TRBJ2-5,TRBV7-2,CASSLGAQETQYF
TRBJ1-3,TRBV3-1,CASRPGGQGNTIYF
TRBJ2-7,TRBV10-1,CASSESNLAGEQCF
TRBJ2-7,TRBV19,CASSSGPGSYEQYF
TRBJ2-7,TRBV6-1,CASRGDGVSEQYF
TRBJ1-5,TRBV4-1,CASSQDPDRGDQPQHF
TRBJ2-5,TRBV7-2,CASSPLATRTSQTKQETQYF
TRBJ2-2,TRBV12-3/TRBV12-4,CASSFSDRSAGELFF
TRBJ1-5,TRBV19,CASSTTGRQPQHF